Listed below are T cell receptor beta chains from one sample, sequenced in a study of brain T cells in children with intractable seizures. The assay was immunoSEQ multiplex PCR, and TCRdb's table has in-frame clones only and misses some. The table shows under 45,000 clones, with about nine tenths occurring only once. This sample comprised peripheral blood, obtained at surgery. These receptors were taken from a girl aged 2-10 years with tuberous sclerosis and intractable seizures. Each CDR3 is given with its conserved first and last residue. A D gene is named only where the DNA matches it firmly. The listing skips clone size in some rows; elsewhere it reads once, few, many or a size class.

d_call j_call clone_size v_call cdr3_nt cdr3_aa
NA TRBJ2-7 NA TRBV24-1 TGTGCCACCAGTGACGGACCTCGGGAGCAGTACTTC CATSDGPREQYF
TRBD1 TRBJ2-1 NA TRBV7-6 TGTGCCAGCAGCTCACGACAGGGGGGTTCCTACAATGAGCAGTTCTTC CASSSRQGGSYNEQFF
NA TRBJ2-3 once TRBV13 TGTGCCAGCAGCTTAAAAGATACGCAGTATTTT CASSLKDTQYF
TRBD1 TRBJ1-2 NA TRBV7-9 TGTGCCAGCAGACCAATCGGGACAGGGGGCTGGAATAACTATGGCTACACCTTC CASRPIGTGGWNNYGYTF
NA TRBJ1-1 NA TRBV24-1 TGTGCCACCAGTTCGGGACACCTGAACACTGAAGCTTTCTTT CATSSGHLNTEAFF
NA TRBJ2-2 NA TRBV24-1 TGTGCCACCAGTGCCCCCGCCAGGACAAATACCGGGGAGCTGTTTTTT CATSAPARTNTGELFF
TRBD1 TRBJ1-4 NA TRBV7-9 TGTGCCAGCAGCGCCGACGTGACAGGGGCTCGTGAAAAACTGTTTTTT CASSADVTGAREKLFF
NA TRBJ1-6 NA TRBV27 TGTGCCAGCAGTTTATCGTTGAGACAGGTTTCGTTTAATTCACCCCTCCACTTT CASSLSLRQVSFNSPLHF
NA TRBJ1-6 once TRBV27 TGTGCCAGCATGGGGGTTTTAAATTCACCCCTCCACTTT CASMGVLNSPLHF
TRBD1 TRBJ2-5 NA TRBV4-1 TGCGCCAGCAGCCAAGGTGTCGGACAGGGGCTTGTAGAGACCCAGTACTTC CASSQGVGQGLVETQYF
TRBD1 TRBJ1-1 NA TRBV6-1 TGTGCCAGCAGTGAGACAGGGCGGACCACTGAAGCTTTCTTT CASSETGRTTEAFF
TRBD1 TRBJ2-3 NA TRBV24-1 TGTGCCACCAGTGACCCTGGGGGACAGGGGGGAGATACGCAGTATTTT CATSDPGGQGGDTQYF
NA TRBJ1-2 NA TRBV3-1/TRBV3-2 TGTGCCAGCAGCCAAGTGGCTAACTATGGCTACACCTTC CASSQVANYGYTF
NA TRBJ1-1 NA TRBV6-5 TGTGCCAGCAGTTACTGGCCTTGGGGGTACACTGAAGCTTTCTTT CASSYWPWGYTEAFF
TRBD1 TRBJ1-6 NA TRBV9 TGTGCCAGCAGCCCTACAGGGGATAATTCACCCCTCCACTTT CASSPTGDNSPLHF
NA TRBJ1-6 NA TRBV27 TGTGCCAGCAGTTTTGTAGGACTGTTCAGGGAGCATAATTCACCCCTCCACTTT CASSFVGLFREHNSPLHF
NA TRBJ2-1 NA TRBV5-1 TGCGCCAGCAGCTTAGGTGATAGACTCTACAATGAGCAGTTCTTC CASSLGDRLYNEQFF
NA TRBJ2-5 NA TRBV12-3/TRBV12-4 TGTGCCAGCAGTTTAGGGGGTGGGGAGACCCAGTACTTC CASSLGGGETQYF
TRBD2 TRBJ2-2 NA TRBV7-9 TGTGCCAGCAGCCGGACTAGCGCGAACACCGGGGAGCTGTTTTTT CASSRTSANTGELFF
NA TRBJ2-3 NA TRBV7-3 TGTGCCAGCAGCCCAGGGGCCACAGATACGCAGTATTTT CASSPGATDTQYF
TRBD2 TRBJ2-5 NA TRBV19 TGTGCCAGTTCTGGAACTAGCGGCGCGGGGACCCAGTACTTC CASSGTSGAGTQYF
NA TRBJ2-3 once TRBV5-1 TGCGCCAGCAGCTTGGTGGGCGGTAACACAGATACGCAGTATTTT CASSLVGGNTDTQYF